These T cell receptor beta chains were read from a single sample in a study of cytomegalovirus exposure and HLA in healthy donors. Sequencing used immunoSEQ multiplex PCR; TCRdb keeps in-frame clones, though not all of them. This sample carries 60,000 to 70,000 clones, less than 70% of them seen once, and the ten largest clones take roughly 9.7%. The sequencing sample was made of PBMCs. The receptors stem from a woman in her 30s in good health and CMV-seronegative. Both conserved end residues are part of each CDR3.

TRBV19	CASTAALGVGEKLFF
TRBV6-1	CASSPTGGMGTEAFF
TRBV9	CASSVHTGDLEEQYF
TRBV19	CASSSSGGAYEQFF
TRBV7-9	CASSLATGINTEAFF
TRBV9	CASSAPDTGELFF
TRBV5-5	CASSPDLSGNQETQYF
TRBV4-3	CASSQGGYLSSYEQYF
TRBV27	CASSFRTSGGQETQYF
TRBV14	CASSQDGRASTGELFF
TRBV7-9	CASSIPQGRLGTEAFF
TRBV29-1	CSGAGHNKNIQYF
TRBV7-2	CASSLGGGETQYF
TRBV2	CASSREAGGSYEQYF
TRBV6-1	CASSTAYSNQPQHF
TRBV28	CASSLGQRVTEAFF
TRBV2	CASSSQTGIGNQPQHF
TRBV7-8	CASSSGQLILAKNIQYF
TRBV7-8	CASSFGTGSTGELFF
TRBV6-5	CASSSLAGVADTQYF
TRBV29-1	CSVRQGGPNYGYTF